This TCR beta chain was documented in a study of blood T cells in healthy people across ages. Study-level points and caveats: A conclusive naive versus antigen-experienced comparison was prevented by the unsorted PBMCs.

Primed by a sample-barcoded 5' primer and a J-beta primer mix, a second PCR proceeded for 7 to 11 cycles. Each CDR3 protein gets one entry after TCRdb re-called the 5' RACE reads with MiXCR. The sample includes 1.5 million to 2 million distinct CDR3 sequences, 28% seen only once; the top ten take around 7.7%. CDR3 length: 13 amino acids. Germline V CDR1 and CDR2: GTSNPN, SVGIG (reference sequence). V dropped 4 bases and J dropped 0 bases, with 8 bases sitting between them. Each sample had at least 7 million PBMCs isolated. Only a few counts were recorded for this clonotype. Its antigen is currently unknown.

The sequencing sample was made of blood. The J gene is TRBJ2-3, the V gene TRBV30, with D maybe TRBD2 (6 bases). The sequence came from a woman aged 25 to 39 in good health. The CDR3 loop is CAWKGTSTDTQYF. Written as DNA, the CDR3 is TGTGCCTGGAAGGGGACTAGCACAGATACGCAGTATTTT.